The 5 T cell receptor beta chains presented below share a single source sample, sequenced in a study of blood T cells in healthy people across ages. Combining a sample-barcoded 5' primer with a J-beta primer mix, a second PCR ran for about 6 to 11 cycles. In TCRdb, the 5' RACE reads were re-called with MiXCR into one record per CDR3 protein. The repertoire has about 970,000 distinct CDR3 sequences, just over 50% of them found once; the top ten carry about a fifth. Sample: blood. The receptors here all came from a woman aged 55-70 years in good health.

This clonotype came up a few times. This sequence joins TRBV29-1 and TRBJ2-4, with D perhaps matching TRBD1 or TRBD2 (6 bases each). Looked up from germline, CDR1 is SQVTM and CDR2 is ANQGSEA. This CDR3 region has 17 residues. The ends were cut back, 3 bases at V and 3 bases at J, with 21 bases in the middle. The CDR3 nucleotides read TGCAGCGTTGATGGTAACGGCCGAGGGGGGCTCAAAAACATTCAGTACTTC. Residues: CSVDGNGRGGLKNIQYF.

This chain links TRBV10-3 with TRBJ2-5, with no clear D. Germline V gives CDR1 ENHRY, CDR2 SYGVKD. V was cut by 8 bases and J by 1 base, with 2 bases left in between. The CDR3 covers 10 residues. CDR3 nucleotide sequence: TGTGCCATCGGCCAAGAGACCCAGTACTTC. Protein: CAIGQETQYF.

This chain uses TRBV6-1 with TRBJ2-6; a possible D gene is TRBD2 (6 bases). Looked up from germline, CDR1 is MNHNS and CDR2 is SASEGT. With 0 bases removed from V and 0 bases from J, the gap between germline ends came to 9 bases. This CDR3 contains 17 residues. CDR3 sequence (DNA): TGTGCCAGCAGTGAAGCTGGAGGGGTCTCTGGGGCCAACGTCCTGACTTTC. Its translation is CASSEAGGVSGANVLTF.

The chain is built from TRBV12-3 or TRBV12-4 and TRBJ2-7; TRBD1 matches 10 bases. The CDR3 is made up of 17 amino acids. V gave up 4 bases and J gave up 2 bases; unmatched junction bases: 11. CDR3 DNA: TGTGCCAGCAGTTACATTCTGGGACAGGGGAATGCCTACGAGCAGTACTTC. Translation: CASSYILGQGNAYEQYF.

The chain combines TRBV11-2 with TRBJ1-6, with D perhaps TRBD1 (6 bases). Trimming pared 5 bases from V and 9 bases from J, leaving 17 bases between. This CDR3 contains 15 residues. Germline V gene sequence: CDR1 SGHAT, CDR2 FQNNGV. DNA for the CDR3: TGTGCCAGCAGCACCCCCGGGACACCTATTTCACCCCTCCACTTT. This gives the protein CASSTPGTPISPLHF.